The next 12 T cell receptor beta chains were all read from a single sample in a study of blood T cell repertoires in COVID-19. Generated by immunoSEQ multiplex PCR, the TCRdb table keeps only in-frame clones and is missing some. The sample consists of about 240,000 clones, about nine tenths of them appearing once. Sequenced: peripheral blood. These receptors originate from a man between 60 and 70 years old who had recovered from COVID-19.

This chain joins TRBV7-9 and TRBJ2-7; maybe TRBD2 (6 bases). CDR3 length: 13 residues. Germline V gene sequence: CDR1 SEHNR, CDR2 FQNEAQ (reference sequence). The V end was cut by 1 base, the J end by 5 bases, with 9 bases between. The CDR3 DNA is TGTGCCAGCAGCTTAGTGGGGGGAGACGAGCAGTACTTC. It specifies CASSLVGGDEQYF.

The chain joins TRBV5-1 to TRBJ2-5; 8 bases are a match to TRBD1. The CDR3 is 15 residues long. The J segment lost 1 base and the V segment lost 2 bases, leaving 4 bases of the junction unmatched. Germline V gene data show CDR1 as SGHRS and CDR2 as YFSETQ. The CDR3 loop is CASSFWDRTQETQYF. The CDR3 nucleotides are TGCGCCAGCAGCTTTTGGGACAGGACCCAAGAGACCCAGTACTTC.

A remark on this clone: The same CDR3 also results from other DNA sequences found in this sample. In DNA, the CDR3 is TGTGCCAGCAGCTCGTCAGGGGGCGCCTCCTACGAGCAGTACTTC. Translation: CASSSSGGASYEQYF. This chain joins TRBV11-2 and TRBJ2-7, with 8 bases fitting TRBD1. The germline V gene has CDR1 SGHAT and CDR2 FQNNGV. J gave up 0 bases and V 4 bases, and 5 bases lay outside the gene matches. CDR3 size: 15 residues.

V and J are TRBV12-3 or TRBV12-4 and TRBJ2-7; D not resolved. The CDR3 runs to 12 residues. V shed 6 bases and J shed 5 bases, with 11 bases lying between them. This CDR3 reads CASRADSDEQYF. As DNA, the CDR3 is TGTGCCAGCAGGGCAGATTCCGACGAGCAGTACTTC.

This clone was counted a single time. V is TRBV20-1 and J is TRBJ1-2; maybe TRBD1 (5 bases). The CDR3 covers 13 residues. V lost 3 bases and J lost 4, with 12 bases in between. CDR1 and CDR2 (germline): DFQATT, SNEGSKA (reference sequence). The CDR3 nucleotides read TGCAGTGCTAGTACACAGGATCGCTATGGCTACACCTTC. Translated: CSASTQDRYGYTF.

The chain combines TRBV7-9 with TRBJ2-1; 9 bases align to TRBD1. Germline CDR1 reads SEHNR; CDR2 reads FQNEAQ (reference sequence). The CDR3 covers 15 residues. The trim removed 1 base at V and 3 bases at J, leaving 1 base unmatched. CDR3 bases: TGTGCCAGCAGCTTAGGACAGGGGGACTACAATGAGCAGTTCTTC. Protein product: CASSLGQGDYNEQFF.

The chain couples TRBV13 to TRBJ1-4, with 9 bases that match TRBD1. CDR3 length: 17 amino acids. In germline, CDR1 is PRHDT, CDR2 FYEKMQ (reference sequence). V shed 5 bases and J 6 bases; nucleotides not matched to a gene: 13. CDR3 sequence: CASSQGQGGLGHEKLFF. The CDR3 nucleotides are TGTGCCAGCAGCCAGGGACAGGGAGGACTAGGCCATGAAAAACTGTTTTTT. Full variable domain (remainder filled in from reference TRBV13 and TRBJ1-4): AAGVIQSPRHLIKEKRETATLKCYPIPRHDTVYWYQQGPGQDPQFLISFYEKMQSDKGSIPDRFSAQQFSDYHSELNMSSLELGDSALYFCASSQGQGGLGHEKLFFGSGTQLSVL.

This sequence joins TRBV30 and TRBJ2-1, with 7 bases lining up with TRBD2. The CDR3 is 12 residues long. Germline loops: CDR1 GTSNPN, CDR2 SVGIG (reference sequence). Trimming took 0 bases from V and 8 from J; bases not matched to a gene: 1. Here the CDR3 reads CAWSVGRDEQFF. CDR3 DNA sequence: TGTGCCTGGAGTGTGGGGAGGGATGAGCAGTTCTTC.

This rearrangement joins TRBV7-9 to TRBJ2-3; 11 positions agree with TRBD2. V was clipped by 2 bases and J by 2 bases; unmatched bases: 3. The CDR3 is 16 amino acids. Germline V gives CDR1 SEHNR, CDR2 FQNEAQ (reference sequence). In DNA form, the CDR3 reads TGTGCCAGCAGCTTACTAGCGGGGGGTAACACAGATACGCAGTATTTT. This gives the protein CASSLLAGGNTDTQYF.

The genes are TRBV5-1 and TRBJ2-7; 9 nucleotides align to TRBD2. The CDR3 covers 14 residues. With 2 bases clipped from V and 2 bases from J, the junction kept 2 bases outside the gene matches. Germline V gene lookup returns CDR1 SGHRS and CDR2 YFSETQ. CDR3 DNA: TGCGCCAGCAGCTTAAGCGGGGGGACCTACGAGCAGTACGTC. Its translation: CASSLSGGTYEQYV.

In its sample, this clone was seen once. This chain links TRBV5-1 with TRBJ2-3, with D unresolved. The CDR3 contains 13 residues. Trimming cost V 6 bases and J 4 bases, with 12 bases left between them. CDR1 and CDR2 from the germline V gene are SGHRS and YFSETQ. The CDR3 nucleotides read TGCGCCAGCACGCCGAGTGGTTCAGATACGCAGTATTTT. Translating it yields CASTPSGSDTQYF.

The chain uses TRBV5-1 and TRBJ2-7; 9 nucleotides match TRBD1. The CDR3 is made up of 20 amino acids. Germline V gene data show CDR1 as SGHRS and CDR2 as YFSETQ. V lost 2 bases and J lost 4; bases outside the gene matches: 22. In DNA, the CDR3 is TGCGCCAGCAGCTTATACCCCGGAGTTCTAACAGGGGGCAGCAGGTACGAGCAGTACGTC. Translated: CASSLYPGVLTGGSRYEQYV.